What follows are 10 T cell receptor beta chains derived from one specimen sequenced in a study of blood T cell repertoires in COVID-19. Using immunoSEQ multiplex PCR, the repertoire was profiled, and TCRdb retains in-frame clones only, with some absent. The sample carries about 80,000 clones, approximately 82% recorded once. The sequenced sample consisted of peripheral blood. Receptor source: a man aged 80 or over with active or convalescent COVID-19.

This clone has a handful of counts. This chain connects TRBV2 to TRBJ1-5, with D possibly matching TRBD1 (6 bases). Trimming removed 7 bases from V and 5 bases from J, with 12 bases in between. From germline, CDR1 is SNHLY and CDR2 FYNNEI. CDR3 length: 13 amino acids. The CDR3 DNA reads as TGTGCCAGCAAGTGGTCAGGGGATCAGCCCCAGCATTTT. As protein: CASKWSGDQPQHF. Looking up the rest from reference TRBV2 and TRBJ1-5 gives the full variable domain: EPEVTQTPSHQVTQMGQEVILRCVPISNHLYFYWYRQILGQKVEFLVSFYNNEISEKSEIFDDQFSVERPDGSNFTLKIRSTKLEDSAMYFCASKWSGDQPQHFGDGTRLSIL.

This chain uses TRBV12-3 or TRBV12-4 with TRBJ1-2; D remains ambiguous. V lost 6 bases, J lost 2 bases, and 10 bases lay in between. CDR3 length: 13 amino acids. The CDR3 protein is CASSQEGNYGYTF. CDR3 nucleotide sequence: TGTGCCAGCAGCCAAGAGGGAAACTATGGCTACACCTTC.

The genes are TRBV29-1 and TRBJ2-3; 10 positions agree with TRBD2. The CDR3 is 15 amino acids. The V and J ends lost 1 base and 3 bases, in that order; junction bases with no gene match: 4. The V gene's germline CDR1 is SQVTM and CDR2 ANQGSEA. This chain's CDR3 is CSVEGTSGVTDTQYF. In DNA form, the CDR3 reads TGCAGCGTTGAAGGGACTAGCGGCGTAACAGATACGCAGTATTTT.

CDR3 bases: TGCGCCAGCAGCTTAGGGAGTGGGTATACCGGGGAGCTGTTTTTT. It specifies CASSLGSGYTGELFF. The chain joins TRBV5-1 to TRBJ2-2, with D perhaps matching TRBD2 (5 bases). The CDR3 is 15 amino acids. Germline assignment: CDR1 SGHRS and CDR2 YFSETQ. The ends were cut back, 2 bases at V and 5 bases at J, with 13 bases in the middle.

The DNA of the CDR3 is TGTGCCAGCTCACTGTCCACAGGGTGGGTCACTGAAGCTTTCTTT. It is translated as CASSLSTGWVTEAFF. The rearrangement links TRBV18 to TRBJ1-1; perhaps TRBD1 as D (6 bases). V shed 4 bases and J shed 4 bases, with 16 bases lying between them. The germline V gene encodes CDR1 KGHSH and CDR2 LQKENI. This CDR3 is built from 15 residues.

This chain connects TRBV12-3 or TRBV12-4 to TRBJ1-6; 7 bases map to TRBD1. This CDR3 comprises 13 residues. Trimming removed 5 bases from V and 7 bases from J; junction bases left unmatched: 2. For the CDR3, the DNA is TGTGCCAGCAGTGGGACAGCCAATTCACCCCTCCACTTT. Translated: CASSGTANSPLHF.

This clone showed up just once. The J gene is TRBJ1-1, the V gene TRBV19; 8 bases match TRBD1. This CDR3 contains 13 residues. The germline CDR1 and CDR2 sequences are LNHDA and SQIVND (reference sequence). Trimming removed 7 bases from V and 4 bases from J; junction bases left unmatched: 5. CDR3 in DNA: TGTGCCAGTACGAACACAGGGGGCACTGAAGCTTTCTTT. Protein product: CASTNTGGTEAFF.

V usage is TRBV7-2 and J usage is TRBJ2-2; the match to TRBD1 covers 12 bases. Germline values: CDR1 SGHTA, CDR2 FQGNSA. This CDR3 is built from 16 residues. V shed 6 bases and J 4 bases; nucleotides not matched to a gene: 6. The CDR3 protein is CASRGQGAISTGELFF. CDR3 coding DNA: TGTGCCAGCAGGGGACAGGGGGCGATTAGCACCGGGGAGCTGTTTTTT.

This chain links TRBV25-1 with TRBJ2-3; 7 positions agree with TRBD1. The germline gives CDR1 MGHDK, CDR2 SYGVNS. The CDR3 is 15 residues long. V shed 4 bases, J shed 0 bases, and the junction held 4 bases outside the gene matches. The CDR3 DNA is TGTGCCAGCAGTGGGGACAGCCCTAGCACAGATACGCAGTATTTT. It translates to CASSGDSPSTDTQYF.

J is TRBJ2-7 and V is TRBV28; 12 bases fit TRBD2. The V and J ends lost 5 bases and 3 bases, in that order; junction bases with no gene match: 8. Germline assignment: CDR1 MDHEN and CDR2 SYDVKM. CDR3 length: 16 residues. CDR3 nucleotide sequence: TGTGCCAGCAGTCCCCACGCTAGCGGGAGGGTCTACGAGCAGTACTTC. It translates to CASSPHASGRVYEQYF.